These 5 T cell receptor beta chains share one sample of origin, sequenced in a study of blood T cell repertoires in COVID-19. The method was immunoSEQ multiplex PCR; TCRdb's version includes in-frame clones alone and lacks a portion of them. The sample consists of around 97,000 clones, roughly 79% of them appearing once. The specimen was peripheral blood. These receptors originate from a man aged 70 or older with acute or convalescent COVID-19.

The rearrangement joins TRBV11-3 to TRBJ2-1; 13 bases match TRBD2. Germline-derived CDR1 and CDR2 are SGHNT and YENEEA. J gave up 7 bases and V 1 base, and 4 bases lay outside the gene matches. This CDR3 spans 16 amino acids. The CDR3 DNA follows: TGTGCCAGCAGCTTAGGACTAGCGGGAGGAGGGAATGAGCAGTTCTTC. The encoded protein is CASSLGLAGGGNEQFF.

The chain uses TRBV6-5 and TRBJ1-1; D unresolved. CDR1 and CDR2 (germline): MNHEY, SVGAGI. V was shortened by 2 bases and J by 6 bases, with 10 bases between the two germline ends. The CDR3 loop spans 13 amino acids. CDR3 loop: CASSYGQISEAFF. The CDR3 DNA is TGTGCCAGCAGTTACGGGCAGATCTCTGAAGCTTTCTTT.

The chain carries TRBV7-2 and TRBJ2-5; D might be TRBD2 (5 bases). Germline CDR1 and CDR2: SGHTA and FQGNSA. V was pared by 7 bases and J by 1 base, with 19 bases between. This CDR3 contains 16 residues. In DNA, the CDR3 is TGTGCCAGCACTTCTCGTCTCGGGAAGGGCCAAGAGACCCAGTACTTC. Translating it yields CASTSRLGKGQETQYF.

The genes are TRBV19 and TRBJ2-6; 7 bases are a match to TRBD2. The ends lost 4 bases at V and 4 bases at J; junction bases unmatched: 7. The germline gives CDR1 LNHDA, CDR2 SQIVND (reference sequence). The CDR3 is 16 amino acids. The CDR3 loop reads CASSTSGPPGANVLTF. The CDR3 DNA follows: TGTGCCAGTAGTACTAGCGGCCCCCCCGGGGCCAACGTCCTGACTTTC.

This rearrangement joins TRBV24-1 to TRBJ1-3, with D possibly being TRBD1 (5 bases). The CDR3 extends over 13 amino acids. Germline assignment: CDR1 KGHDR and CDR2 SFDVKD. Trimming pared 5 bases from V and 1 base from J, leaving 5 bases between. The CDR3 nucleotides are TGTGCCACCAGTGCAGGGTCTGGAAACACCATATATTTT. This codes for CATSAGSGNTIYF.